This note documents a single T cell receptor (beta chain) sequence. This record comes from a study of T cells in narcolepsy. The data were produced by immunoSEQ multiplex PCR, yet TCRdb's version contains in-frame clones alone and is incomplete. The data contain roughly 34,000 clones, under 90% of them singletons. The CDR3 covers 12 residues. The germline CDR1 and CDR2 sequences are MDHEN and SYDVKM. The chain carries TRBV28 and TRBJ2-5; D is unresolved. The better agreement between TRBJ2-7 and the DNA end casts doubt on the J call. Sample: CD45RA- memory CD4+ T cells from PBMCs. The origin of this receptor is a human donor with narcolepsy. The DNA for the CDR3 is TGTGCCAGCAGTTTACACCACTACGAGCAGTACTTC. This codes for CASSLHHYEQYF.